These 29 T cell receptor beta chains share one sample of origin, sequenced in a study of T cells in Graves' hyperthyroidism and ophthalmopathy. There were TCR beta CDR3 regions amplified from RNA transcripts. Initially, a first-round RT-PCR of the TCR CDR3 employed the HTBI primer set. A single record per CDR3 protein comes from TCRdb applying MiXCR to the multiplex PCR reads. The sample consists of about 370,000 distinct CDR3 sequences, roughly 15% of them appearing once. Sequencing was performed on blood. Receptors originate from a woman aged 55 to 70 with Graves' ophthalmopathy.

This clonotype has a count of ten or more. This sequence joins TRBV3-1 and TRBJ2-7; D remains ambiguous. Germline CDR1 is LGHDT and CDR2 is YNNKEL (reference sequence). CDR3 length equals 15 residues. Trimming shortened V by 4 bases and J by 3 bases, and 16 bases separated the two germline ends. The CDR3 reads CASSRSDAADYEQYF. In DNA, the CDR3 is TGTGCCAGCAGCCGATCTGACGCTGCCGACTACGAGCAGTACTTC.

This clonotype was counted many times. The CDR3 coding sequence is TGTGCCAGCAGCTTATATACCGGGGAGCTGTTTTTT. It codes for CASSLYTGELFF. The genes are TRBV7-2 and TRBJ2-2; D is undetermined. The CDR3 loop spans 12 amino acids. Per germline, CDR1 SGHTA and CDR2 FQGNSA. Trimming took off 2 bases at V and 5 bases at J, with 3 bases between the two ends.

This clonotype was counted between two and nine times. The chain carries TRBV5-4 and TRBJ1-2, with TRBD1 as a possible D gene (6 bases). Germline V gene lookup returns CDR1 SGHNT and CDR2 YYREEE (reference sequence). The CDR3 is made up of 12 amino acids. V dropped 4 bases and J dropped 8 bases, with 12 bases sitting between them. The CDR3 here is CASSPLQGGYTF. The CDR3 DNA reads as TGTGCCAGCAGCCCCCTGCAGGGGGGCTACACCTTC.

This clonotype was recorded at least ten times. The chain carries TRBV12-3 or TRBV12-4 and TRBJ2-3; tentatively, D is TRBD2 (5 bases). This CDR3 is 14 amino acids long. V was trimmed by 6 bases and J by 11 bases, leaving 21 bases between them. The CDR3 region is CASSLSGGVSEQYF. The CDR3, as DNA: TGTGCCAGCAGCTTGAGCGGAGGTGTGAGTGAGCAGTATTTT.

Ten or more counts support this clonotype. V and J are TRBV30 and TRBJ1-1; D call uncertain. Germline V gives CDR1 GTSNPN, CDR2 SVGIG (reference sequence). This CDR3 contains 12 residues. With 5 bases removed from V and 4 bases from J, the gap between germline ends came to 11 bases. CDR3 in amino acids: CAWYRDGTEAFF. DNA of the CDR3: TGTGCCTGGTACCGGGATGGCACTGAAGCTTTCTTT.

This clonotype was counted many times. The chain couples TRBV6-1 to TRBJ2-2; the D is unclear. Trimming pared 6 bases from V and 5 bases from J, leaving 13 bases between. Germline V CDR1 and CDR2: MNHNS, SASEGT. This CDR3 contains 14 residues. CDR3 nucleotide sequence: TGTGCCAGCAGAGTTGGCGTGGGTACCGGGGAGCTGTTTTTT. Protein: CASRVGVGTGELFF.

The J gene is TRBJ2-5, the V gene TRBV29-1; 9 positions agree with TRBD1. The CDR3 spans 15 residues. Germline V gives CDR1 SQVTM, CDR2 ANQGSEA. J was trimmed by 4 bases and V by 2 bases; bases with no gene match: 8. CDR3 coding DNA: TGCAGCGTTGAATCTCGGGGACAGGGTGTAGAGACCCAGTACTTC. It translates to CSVESRGQGVETQYF.

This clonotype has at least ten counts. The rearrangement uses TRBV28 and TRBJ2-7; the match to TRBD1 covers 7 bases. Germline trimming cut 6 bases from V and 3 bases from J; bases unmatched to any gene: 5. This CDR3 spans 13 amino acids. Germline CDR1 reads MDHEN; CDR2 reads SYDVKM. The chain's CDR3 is CASSSGQRYEQYF. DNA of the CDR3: TGTGCCAGCAGCTCGGGACAGCGCTACGAGCAGTACTTC. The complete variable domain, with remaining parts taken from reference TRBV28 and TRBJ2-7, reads DVKVTQSSRYLVKRTGEKVFLECVQDMDHENMFWYRQDPGLGLRLIYFSYDVKMKEKGDIPEGYSVSREKKERFSLILESASTNQTSMYLCASSSGQRYEQYFGPGTRLTVT.

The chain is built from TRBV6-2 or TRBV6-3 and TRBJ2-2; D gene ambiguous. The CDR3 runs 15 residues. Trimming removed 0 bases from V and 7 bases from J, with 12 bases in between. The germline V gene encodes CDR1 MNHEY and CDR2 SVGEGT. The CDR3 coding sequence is TGTGCCAGCAGTTACTCGGCTAGTCGGCTCGGGGAGCTGTTTTTT. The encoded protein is CASSYSASRLGELFF.

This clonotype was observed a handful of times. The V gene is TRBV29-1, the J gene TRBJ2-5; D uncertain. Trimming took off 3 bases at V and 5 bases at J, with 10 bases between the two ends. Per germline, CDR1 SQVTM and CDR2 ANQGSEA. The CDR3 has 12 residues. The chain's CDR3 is CSVEISRETQYF. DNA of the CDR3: TGCAGCGTTGAGATCAGCAGGGAGACCCAGTACTTC.

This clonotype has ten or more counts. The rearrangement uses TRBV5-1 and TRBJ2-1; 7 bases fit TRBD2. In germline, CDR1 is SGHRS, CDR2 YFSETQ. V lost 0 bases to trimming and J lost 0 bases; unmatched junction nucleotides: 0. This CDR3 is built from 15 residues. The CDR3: CASSLGTSSYNEQFF. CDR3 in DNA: TGCGCCAGCAGCTTGGGGACTAGCTCCTACAATGAGCAGTTCTTC.

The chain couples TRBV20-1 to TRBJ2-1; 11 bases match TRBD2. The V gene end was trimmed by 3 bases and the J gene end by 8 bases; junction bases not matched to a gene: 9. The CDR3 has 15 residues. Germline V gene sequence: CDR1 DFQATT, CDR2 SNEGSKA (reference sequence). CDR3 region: CSASLAGGSVYEQFF. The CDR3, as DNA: TGCAGTGCTAGCCTAGCGGGGGGTAGTGTCTATGAGCAGTTCTTC.

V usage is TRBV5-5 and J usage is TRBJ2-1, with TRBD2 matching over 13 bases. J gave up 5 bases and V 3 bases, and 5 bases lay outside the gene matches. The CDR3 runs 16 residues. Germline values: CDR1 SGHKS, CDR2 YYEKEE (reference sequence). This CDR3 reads CASSSGGLAGNNEQFF. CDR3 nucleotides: TGTGCCAGCAGCTCGGGGGGACTAGCGGGAAACAATGAGCAGTTCTTC.

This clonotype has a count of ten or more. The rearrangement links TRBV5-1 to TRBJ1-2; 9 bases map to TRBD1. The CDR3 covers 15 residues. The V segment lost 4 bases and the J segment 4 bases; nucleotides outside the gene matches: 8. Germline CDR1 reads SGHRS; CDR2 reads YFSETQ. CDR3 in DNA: TGCGCCAGCAGCCCGGGACAGGGTGCCTTCTATGGCTACACCTTC. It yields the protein CASSPGQGAFYGYTF.

The CDR3 loop is CAWSVQARDQPQHF. The CDR3 nucleotides read TGTGCCTGGAGTGTACAGGCCAGGGATCAGCCCCAGCATTTT. The chain carries TRBV30 and TRBJ1-5; weak D call: TRBD1 (5 bases). V was shortened by 0 bases and J by 5 bases, with 11 bases between the two germline ends. Looked up from germline, CDR1 is GTSNPN and CDR2 is SVGIG (reference sequence). This CDR3 has 14 amino acids.

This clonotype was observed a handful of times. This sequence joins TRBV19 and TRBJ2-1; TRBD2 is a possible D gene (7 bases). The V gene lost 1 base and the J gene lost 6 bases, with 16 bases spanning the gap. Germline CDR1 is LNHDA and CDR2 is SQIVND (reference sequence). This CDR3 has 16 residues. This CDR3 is CASSIVGGARRNEQFF. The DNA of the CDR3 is TGTGCCAGTAGTATAGTAGGGGGGGCGCGGCGCAATGAGCAGTTCTTC.

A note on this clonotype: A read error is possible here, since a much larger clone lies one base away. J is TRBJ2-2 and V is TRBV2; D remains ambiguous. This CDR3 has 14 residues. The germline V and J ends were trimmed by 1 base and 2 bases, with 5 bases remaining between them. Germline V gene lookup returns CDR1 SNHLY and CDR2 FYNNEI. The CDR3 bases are TGTGCCAGCAGTGAAGGGGGAAACACCGGGGAGCTGTTTTTT. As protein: CASSEGGNTGELFF.

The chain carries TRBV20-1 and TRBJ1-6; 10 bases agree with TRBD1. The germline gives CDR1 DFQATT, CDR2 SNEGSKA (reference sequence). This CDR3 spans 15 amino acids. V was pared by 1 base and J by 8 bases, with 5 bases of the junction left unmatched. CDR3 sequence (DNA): TGCAGTGCTAGAGTCTCCGGGACAGGGGATTCACCCCTCCACTTT. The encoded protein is CSARVSGTGDSPLHF.

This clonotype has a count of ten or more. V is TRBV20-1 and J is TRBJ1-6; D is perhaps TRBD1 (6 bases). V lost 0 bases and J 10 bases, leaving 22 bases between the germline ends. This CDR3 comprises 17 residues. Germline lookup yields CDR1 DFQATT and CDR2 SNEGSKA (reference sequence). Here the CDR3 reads CSARDPRAGDHRSPLHF. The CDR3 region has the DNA TGCAGTGCTAGAGATCCTAGGGCAGGGGATCATCGGTCACCCCTCCACTTT.

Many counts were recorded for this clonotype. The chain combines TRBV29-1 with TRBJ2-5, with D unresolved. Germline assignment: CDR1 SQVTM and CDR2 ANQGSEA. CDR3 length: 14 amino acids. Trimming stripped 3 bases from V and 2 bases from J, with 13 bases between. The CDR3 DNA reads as TGCAGCGTTGACACCCAAGCTATTCAAGAGACCCAGTACTTC. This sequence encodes CSVDTQAIQETQYF.

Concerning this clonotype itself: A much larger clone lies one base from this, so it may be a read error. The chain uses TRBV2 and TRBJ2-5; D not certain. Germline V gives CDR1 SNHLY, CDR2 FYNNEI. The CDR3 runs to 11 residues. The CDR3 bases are TGTGCCAGCAGAGAAATAGAGGCCCAGTACTTC. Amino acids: CASREIEAQYF.

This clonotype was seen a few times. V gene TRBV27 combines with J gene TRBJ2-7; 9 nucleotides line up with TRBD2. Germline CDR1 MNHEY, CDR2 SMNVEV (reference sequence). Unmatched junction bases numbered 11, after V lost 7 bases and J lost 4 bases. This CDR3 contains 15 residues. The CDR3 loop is CASKRPREGFYEQYF. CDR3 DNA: TGTGCCAGCAAACGTCCGCGGGAGGGTTTTTACGAGCAGTACTTC.

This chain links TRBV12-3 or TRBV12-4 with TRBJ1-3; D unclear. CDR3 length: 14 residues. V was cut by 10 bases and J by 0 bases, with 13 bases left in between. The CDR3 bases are TGTGCCATCGGGCAGAGGTCCTCTGGAAACACCATATATTTT. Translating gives CAIGQRSSGNTIYF.

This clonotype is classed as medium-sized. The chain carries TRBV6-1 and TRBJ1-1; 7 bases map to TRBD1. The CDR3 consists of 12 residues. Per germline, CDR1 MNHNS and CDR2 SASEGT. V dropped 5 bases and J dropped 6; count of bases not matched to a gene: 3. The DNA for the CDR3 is TGTGCCAGCAGTCCTGGACAGGCTGAAGCTTTCTTT. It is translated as CASSPGQAEAFF.

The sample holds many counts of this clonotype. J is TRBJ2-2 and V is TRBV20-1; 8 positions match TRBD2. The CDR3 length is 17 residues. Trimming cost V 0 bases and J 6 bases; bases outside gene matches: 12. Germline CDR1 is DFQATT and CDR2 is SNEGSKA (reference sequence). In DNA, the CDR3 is TGCAGTGCTAGAGATCCCTCACGGGGGGGGCAACCCGGGGAGCTGTTTTTT. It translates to CSARDPSRGGQPGELFF.

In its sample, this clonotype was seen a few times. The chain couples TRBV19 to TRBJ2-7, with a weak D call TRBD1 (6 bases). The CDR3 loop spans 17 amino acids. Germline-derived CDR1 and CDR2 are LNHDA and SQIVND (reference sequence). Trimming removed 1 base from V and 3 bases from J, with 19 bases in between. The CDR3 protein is CASSIAVTGDLGYEQYF. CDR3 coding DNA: TGTGCCAGTAGTATAGCCGTGACAGGCGACCTGGGCTACGAGCAGTACTTC. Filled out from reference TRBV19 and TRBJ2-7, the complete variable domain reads DGGITQSPKYLFRKEGQNVTLSCEQNLNHDAMYWYRQDPGQGLRLIYYSQIVNDFQKGDIAEGYSVSREKKESFPLTVTSAQKNPTAFYLCASSIAVTGDLGYEQYFGPGTRLTVT.

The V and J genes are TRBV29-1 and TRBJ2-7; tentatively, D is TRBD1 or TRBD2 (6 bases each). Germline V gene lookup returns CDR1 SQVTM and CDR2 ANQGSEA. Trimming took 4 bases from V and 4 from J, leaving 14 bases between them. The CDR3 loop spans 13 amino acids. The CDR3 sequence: CSVVIGGLYEQYF. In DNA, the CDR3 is TGCAGCGTTGTTATAGGGGGGTTATACGAGCAGTACTTC.

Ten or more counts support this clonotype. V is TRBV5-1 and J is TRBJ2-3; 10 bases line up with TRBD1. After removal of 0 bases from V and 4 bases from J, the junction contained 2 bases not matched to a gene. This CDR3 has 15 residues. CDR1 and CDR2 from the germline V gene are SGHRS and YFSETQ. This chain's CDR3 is CASSLVGQGADTQYF. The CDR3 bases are TGCGCCAGCAGCTTGGTAGGACAGGGGGCAGATACGCAGTATTTT.

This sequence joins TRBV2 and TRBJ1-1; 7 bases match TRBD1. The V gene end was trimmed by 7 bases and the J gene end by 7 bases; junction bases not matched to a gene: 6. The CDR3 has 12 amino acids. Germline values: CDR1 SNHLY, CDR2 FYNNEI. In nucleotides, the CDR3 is TGTGCCAGCAAGGAGGGGGCCTATGAAGCTTTCTTT. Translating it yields CASKEGAYEAFF.